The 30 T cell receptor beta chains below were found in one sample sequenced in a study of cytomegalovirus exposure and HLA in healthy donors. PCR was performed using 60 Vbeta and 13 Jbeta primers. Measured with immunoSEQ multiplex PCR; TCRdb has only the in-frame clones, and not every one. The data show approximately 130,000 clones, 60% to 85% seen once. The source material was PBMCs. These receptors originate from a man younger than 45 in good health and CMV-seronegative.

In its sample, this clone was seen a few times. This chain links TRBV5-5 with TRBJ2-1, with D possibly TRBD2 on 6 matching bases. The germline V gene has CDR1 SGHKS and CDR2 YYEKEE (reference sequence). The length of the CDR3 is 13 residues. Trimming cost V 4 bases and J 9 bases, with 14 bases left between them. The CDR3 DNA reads TGTGCCAGCAGCCTCGGGACTGGTGGTGAGCAGTTCTTC. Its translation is CASSLGTGGEQFF.

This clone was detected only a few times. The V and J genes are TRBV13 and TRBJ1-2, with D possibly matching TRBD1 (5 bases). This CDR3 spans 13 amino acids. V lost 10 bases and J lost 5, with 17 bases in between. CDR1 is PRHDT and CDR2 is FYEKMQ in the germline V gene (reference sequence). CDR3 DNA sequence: TGTGCCACCTCGGGCCCTGCAGGGTATGGCTACACCTTC. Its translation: CATSGPAGYGYTF.

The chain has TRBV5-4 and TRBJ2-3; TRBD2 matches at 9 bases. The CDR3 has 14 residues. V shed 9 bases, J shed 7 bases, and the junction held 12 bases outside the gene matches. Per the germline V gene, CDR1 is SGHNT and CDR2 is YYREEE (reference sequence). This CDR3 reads CATASGGSGYTQYF. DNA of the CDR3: TGTGCCACCGCGAGCGGGGGGAGCGGGTATACGCAGTATTTT.

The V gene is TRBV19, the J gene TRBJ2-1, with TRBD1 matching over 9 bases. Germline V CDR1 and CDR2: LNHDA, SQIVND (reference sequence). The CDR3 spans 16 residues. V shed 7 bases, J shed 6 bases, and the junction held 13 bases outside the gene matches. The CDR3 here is CASNNFGQGPANEQFF. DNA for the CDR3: TGTGCCAGTAATAATTTCGGACAGGGGCCGGCCAATGAGCAGTTCTTC.

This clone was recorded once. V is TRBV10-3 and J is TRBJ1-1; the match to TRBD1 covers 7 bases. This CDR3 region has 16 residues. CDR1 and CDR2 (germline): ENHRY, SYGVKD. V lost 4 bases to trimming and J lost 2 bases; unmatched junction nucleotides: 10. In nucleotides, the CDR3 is TGTGCCATCAGTGGGACAGGTGGAGGGTTTAACACTGAAGCTTTCTTT. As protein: CAISGTGGGFNTEAFF.

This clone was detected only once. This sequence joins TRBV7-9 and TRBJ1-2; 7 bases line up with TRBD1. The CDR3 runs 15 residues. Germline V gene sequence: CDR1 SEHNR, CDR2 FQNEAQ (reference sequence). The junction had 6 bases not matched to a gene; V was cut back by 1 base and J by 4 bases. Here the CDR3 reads CASSLVAGGGYGYTF. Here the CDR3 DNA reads TGTGCCAGCAGCTTAGTGGCAGGGGGAGGCTATGGCTACACCTTC.

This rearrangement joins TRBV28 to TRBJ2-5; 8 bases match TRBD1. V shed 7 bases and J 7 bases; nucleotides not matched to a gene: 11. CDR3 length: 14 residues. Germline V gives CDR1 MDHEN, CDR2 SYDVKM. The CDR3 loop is CASNFQGAEGTQYF. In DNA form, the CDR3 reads TGTGCCAGCAACTTCCAGGGGGCGGAGGGGACCCAGTACTTC.

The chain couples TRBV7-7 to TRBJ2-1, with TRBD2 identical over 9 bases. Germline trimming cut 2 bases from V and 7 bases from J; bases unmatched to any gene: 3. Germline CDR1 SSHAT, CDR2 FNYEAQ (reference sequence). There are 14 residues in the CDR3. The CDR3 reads CASSLRREGNEQFF. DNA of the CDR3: TGTGCCAGCAGCTTACGGCGGGAGGGGAATGAGCAGTTCTTC.

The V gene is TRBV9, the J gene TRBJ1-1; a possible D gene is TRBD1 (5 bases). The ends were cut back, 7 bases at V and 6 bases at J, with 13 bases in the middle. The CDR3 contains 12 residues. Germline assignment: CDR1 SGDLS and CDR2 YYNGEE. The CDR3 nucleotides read TGTGCCAGCTCCGGGGGTCGGTCTGAAGCTTTCTTT. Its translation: CASSGGRSEAFF.

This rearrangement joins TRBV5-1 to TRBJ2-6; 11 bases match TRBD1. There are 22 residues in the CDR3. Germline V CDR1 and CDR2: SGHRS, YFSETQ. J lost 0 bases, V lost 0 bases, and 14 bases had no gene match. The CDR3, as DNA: TGCGCCAGCAGCTTGGCCGCGGGACAGGGGGGCGCCCGGGCCTCTGGGGCCAACGTCCTGACTTTC. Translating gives CASSLAAGQGGARASGANVLTF.

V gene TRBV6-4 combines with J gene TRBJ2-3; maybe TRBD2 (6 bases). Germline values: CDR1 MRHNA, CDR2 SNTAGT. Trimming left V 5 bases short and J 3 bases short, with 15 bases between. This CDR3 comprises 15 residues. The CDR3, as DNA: TGTGCCAGCAGTCAAAAAGCGGGCGGGACAGATACGCAGTATTTT. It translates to CASSQKAGGTDTQYF.

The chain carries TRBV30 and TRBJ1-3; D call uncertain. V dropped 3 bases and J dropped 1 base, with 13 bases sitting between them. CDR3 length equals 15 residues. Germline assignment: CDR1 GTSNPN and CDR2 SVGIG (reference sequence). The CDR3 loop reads CAWSGRRTSGNTIYF. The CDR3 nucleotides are TGTGCCTGGAGCGGACGGCGGACTTCTGGAAACACCATATATTTT.

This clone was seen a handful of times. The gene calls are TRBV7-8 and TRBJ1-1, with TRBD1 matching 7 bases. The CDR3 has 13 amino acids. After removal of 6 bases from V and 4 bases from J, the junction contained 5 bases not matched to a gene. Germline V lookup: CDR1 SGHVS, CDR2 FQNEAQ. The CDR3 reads CASRATGATEAFF. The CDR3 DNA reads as TGTGCCAGCAGAGCTACAGGGGCCACTGAAGCTTTCTTT.

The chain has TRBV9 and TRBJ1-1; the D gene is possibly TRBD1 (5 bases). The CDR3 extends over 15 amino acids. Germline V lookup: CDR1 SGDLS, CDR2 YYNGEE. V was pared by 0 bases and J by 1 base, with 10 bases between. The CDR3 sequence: CASSVEGQGNTEAFF. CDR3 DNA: TGTGCCAGCAGCGTAGAGGGGCAGGGGAACACTGAAGCTTTCTTT. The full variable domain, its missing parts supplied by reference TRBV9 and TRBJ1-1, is DSGVTQTPKHLITATGQRVTLRCSPRSGDLSVYWYQQSLDQGLQFLIQYYNGEERAKGNILERFSAQQFPDLHSELNLSSLELGDSALYFCASSVEGQGNTEAFFGQGTRLTVV.

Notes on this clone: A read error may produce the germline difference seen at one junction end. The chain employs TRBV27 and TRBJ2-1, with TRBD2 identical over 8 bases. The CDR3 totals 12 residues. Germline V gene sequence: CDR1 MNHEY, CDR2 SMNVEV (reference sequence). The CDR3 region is CASSTGGRGMVF. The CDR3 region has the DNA TGTGCCAGCAGTACGGGGGGGCGAGGTATGGTCTTC.

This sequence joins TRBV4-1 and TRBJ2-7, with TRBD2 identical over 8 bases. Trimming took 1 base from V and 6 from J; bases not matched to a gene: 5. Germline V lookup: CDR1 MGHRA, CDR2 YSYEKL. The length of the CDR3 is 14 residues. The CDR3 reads CASSQAGGGGEQYF. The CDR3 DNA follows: TGCGCCAGCAGCCAAGCGGGGGGGGGAGGCGAGCAGTACTTC.

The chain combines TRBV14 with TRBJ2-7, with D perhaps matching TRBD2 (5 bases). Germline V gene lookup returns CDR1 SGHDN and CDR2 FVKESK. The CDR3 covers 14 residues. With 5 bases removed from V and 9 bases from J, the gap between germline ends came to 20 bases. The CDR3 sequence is CASSSRTALGRQYF. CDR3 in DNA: TGTGCCAGCAGCTCACGGACGGCTTTGGGGAGGCAGTACTTC.

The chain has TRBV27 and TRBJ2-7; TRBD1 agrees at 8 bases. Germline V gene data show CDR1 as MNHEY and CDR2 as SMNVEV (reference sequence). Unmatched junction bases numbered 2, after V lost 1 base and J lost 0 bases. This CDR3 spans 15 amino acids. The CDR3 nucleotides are TGTGCCAGCAGTTTATGGGGACAGGCCTCCTACGAGCAGTACTTC. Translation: CASSLWGQASYEQYF.

This chain's CDR3 is CTSSRSEAPNEQFF. CDR3 in DNA: TGCACCAGCAGCCGTTCGGAGGCGCCAAATGAGCAGTTCTTC. The chain links TRBV1 to TRBJ2-1; TRBD2 is taken as the D call from the table, unchecked against the DNA. TRBV1 is marked as a pseudogene. This CDR3 contains 14 residues.

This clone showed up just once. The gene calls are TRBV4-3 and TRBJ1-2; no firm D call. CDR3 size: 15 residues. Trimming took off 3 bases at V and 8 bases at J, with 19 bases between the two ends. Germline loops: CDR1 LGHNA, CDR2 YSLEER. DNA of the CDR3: TGCGCCAGCAGCCACGCCGACCCCGGGAGAAGGGGCTACACCTTC. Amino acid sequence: CASSHADPGRRGYTF.

The DNA of the CDR3 is TGCGCCAGCAGCCAAGAGCGGCAGGGTGAAGTCTATGGCTACACCTTC. Translating it yields CASSQERQGEVYGYTF. This chain connects TRBV4-1 to TRBJ1-2, with D perhaps TRBD1 (5 bases). The length of the CDR3 is 16 residues. Trimming stripped 0 bases from V and 4 bases from J, with 15 bases between. In germline, CDR1 is MGHRA, CDR2 YSYEKL.

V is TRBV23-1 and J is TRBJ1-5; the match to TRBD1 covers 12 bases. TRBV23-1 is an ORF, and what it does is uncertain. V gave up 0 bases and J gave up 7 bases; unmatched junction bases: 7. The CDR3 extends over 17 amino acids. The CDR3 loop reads CASSQSGGQGARQPQHF. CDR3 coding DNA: TGCGCCAGCAGTCAATCGGGGGGACAGGGGGCGAGGCAGCCCCAGCATTTT.

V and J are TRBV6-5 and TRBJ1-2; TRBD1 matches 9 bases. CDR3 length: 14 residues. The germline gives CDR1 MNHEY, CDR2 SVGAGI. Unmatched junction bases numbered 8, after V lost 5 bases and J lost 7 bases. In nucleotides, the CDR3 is TGTGCCAGCAGTCCGACAGGGGGATTTGGTGGCTACACCTTC. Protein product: CASSPTGGFGGYTF.

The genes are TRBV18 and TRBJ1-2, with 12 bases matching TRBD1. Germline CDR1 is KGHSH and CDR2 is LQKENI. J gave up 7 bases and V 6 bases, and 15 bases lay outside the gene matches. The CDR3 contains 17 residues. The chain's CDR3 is CASSPNILGQGAVGYTF. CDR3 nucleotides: TGTGCCAGCTCCCCTAACATACTGGGACAGGGGGCAGTTGGCTACACCTTC.

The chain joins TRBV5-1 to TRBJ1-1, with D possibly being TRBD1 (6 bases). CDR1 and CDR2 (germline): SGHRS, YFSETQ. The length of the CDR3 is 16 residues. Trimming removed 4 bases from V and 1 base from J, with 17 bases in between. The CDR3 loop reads CASSGDIGVGNTEAFF. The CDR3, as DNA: TGCGCCAGCAGCGGGGACATAGGGGTGGGGAACACTGAAGCTTTCTTT.

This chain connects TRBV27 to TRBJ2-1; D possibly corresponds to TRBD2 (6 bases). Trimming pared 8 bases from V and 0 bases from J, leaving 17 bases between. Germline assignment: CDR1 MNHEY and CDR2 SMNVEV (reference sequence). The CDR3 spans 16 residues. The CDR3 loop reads CASWRGPASSYNEQFF. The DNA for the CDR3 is TGTGCCAGCTGGAGGGGCCCGGCGAGCTCCTACAATGAGCAGTTCTTC.

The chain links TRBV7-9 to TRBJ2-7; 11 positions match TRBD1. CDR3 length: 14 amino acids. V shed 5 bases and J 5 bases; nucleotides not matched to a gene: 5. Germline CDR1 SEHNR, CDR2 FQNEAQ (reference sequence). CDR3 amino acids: CASSPGTGGDEQYF. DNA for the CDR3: TGTGCCAGCAGCCCCGGGACAGGGGGAGACGAGCAGTACTTC.

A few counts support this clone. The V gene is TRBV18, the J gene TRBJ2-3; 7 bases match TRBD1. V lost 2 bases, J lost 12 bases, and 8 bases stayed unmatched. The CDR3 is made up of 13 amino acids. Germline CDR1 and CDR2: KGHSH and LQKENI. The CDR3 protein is CASSPSTGEQQYF. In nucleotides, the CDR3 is TGTGCCAGCTCACCATCCACAGGGGAACAACAGTATTTT.

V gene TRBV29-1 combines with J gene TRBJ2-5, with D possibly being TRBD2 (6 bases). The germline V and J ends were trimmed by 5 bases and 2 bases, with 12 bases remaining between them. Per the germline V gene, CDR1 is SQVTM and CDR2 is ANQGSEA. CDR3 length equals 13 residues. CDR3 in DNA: TGCAGCGTTAAGGGAGGAAGTCAAGAGACCCAGTACTTC. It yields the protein CSVKGGSQETQYF.

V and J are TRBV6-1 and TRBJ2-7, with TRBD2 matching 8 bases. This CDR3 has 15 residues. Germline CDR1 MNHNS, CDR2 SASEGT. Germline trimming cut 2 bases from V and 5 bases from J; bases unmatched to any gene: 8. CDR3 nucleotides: TGTGCCAGCAGTGAAACGGGAGGGGGGGTCGACGAGCAGTACTTC. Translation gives CASSETGGGVDEQYF.